The source of this TCR beta chain is a study of early T cells in non-severe SARS-CoV-2 infection. The TCR library protocol was used to attach unique molecular identifiers. These identifiers were attached to individual cDNA molecules. Each CDR3 protein is one row after TCRdb ran MiXCR on the 5' RACE reads. The data show some 38,000 distinct CDR3 sequences, 4.5% to 5.5% seen once. The V end lost 1 base, the J end lost 0 bases, and 7 bases lay between the germline ends. The CDR3 contains 14 residues. CDR1 MGHRA and CDR2 YSYEKL come from the germline V gene. In its sample, this clonotype was seen many times. Its antigen remains unidentified. Regarding the study as a whole: Using VDJdb, the matching emphasized anti-spike CD8 responses while missing private and CD4 specificities.

The chain is built from TRBV4-1 and TRBJ2-7; D remains unclear. The TCR was taken from an adult who was a healthcare worker with PCR-confirmed SARS-CoV-2 infection or an uninfected control (not recorded which). What was sequenced was whole blood. CDR3 in DNA: TGCGCCAGCAGCCAAGGGACCCCCTCCTACGAGCAGTACTTC. Translated: CASSQGTPSYEQYF.